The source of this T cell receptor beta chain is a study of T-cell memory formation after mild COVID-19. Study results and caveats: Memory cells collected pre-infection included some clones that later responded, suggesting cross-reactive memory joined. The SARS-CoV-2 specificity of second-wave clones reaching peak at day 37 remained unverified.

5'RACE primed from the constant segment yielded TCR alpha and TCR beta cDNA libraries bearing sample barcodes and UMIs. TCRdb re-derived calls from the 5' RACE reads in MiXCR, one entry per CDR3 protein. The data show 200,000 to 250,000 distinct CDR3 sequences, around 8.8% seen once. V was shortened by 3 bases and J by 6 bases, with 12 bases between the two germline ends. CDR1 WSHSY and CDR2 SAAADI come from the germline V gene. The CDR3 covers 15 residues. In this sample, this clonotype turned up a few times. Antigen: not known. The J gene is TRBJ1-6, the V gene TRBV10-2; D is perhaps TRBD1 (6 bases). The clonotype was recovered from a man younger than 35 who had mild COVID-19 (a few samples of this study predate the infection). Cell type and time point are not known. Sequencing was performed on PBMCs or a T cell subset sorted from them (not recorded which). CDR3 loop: CASSDVGQTNSPLHF. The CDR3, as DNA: TGCGCCAGCAGTGATGTAGGACAGACTAATTCACCCCTCCACTTT.